Listed below are T cell receptor beta chains from one sample, sequenced in a study of blood T cell repertoires in COVID-19. Here immunoSEQ multiplex PCR was the method, and the copy in TCRdb shows in-frame clones only, minus some. The sample holds 90,000 or so clones, about 79% seen once. The sequencing input was peripheral blood. The receptor set was obtained from a man aged 55 to 69 with acute or convalescent COVID-19. Each CDR3 is given with its conserved first and last residue. Fields, in order: V gene, J gene, D gene, clone size, CDR3 DNA, CDR3 protein. D genes are given only for firm matches. Some rows mark clone size as missing; the rest say once, few, many or name a class of expanded clone.

v_call: TRBV6-5
j_call: TRBJ1-1
d_call: TRBD1
clone_size: NA
cdr3_nt: TGTGCCAGCAGCCAAACCGGGACAGGGGTCACTGAAGCTTTCTTT
cdr3_aa: CASSQTGTGVTEAFF

v_call: TRBV12-3/TRBV12-4
j_call: TRBJ1-1
d_call: TRBD1
clone_size: NA
cdr3_nt: TGTGCCAGCAGTTCCCTCCGGGACAGTGAAGCTTTCTTT
cdr3_aa: CASSSLRDSEAFF

v_call: TRBV2
j_call: TRBJ2-2
d_call: NA
clone_size: NA
cdr3_nt: TGTGCCAGCAGTGACGACAGGAACACCGGGGAGCTGTTTTTT
cdr3_aa: CASSDDRNTGELFF

v_call: TRBV1
j_call: TRBJ2-3
d_call: NA
clone_size: NA
cdr3_nt: TGCACCAGCAGCCAAGGTAGTAGCGGGAGCACAGATACGCAGTATTTT
cdr3_aa: CTSSQGSSGSTDTQYF

v_call: TRBV10-3
j_call: TRBJ1-3
d_call: NA
clone_size: few
cdr3_nt: TGTGCCATCAGTGAGTTTCAAGGGGCGCGAGGAAACACCATATATTTT
cdr3_aa: CAISEFQGARGNTIYF

v_call: TRBV18
j_call: TRBJ1-6
d_call: NA
clone_size: NA
cdr3_nt: TGTGCCAGCTCACCAGACATGTTAGATAATTCACCCCTCCACTTT
cdr3_aa: CASSPDMLDNSPLHF

v_call: TRBV28
j_call: TRBJ2-2
d_call: NA
clone_size: few
cdr3_nt: TGTGCCAGCAGCCGTAGGCGGGGCCTTACCGGGGAGCTGTTTTTT
cdr3_aa: CASSRRRGLTGELFF

v_call: TRBV7-2
j_call: TRBJ2-7
d_call: TRBD1
clone_size: NA
cdr3_nt: TGTGCCAGCAGCTTAACACAGGGGCCCTACGAGCAGTACTTC
cdr3_aa: CASSLTQGPYEQYF

v_call: TRBV27
j_call: TRBJ1-2
d_call: NA
clone_size: NA
cdr3_nt: TGTGCCAGCAGTTCCACGGGGGGGTTTAATGGCTACACCTTC
cdr3_aa: CASSSTGGFNGYTF

v_call: TRBV3-1/TRBV3-2
j_call: TRBJ1-5
d_call: NA
clone_size: NA
cdr3_nt: TGTGCCAGCAGCCAAGAATCAGGGCAGCCCCAGCATTTT
cdr3_aa: CASSQESGQPQHF

v_call: TRBV29-1
j_call: TRBJ2-1
d_call: TRBD2
clone_size: NA
cdr3_nt: TGCAGCGTTGAATCTGCAAAGGGACTAGCGTGGAATGAGCAGTTCTTC
cdr3_aa: CSVESAKGLAWNEQFF

v_call: TRBV18
j_call: TRBJ1-1
d_call: TRBD1
clone_size: NA
cdr3_nt: TGTGCCAGCTCGGTGTACAGGGGGCTCACTGAAGCTTTCTTT
cdr3_aa: CASSVYRGLTEAFF

v_call: TRBV7-8
j_call: TRBJ2-6
d_call: TRBD1
clone_size: NA
cdr3_nt: TGTGCCAGCAGCTGGGGACAGTCTGGGGCCAACGTCCTGACTTTC
cdr3_aa: CASSWGQSGANVLTF

v_call: TRBV4-2
j_call: TRBJ2-1
d_call: TRBD2
clone_size: NA
cdr3_nt: TGTGCCAGCAGCCAAGATATAGGGACTAGCGGGGGGCGCCAGTTCTTC
cdr3_aa: CASSQDIGTSGGRQFF

v_call: TRBV28
j_call: TRBJ1-4
d_call: TRBD1
clone_size: NA
cdr3_nt: TGTGCCAGCAGTCCAACCACAGGGGGCTTTGAAAAACTGTTTTTT
cdr3_aa: CASSPTTGGFEKLFF

v_call: TRBV3-1/TRBV3-2
j_call: TRBJ2-3
d_call: TRBD2
clone_size: NA
cdr3_nt: TGTGCCAGCAGCCAAGATAAGAGGCGGGGAGCGGGGGAAGCCCTAGATACGCAGTATTTT
cdr3_aa: CASSQDKRRGAGEALDTQYF

v_call: TRBV7-9
j_call: TRBJ2-7
d_call: TRBD1
clone_size: few
cdr3_nt: TGTGCCACGGGGAGGACAGGGATTGGCGAGCAGTACTTC
cdr3_aa: CATGRTGIGEQYF

v_call: TRBV6-6
j_call: TRBJ1-6
d_call: NA
clone_size: NA
cdr3_nt: TGTGCCAGCAGTTACTCGGAGGATTCACCCCTCCACTTT
cdr3_aa: CASSYSEDSPLHF

v_call: TRBV7-9
j_call: TRBJ2-1
d_call: TRBD2
clone_size: NA
cdr3_nt: TGTGCCAGCAGCCCGCGGGGGAATTACAATGAGCAGTTCTTC
cdr3_aa: CASSPRGNYNEQFF

v_call: TRBV7-3
j_call: TRBJ2-3
d_call: NA
clone_size: few
cdr3_nt: TGTGCCAGCAGCTTAGTATCGGGTACGCAGTATTTT
cdr3_aa: CASSLVSGTQYF

v_call: TRBV4-2
j_call: TRBJ2-2
d_call: NA
clone_size: NA
cdr3_nt: TGTGCCAGCAGCTCCAACACTCGATTAGCTTCGAACACCGGGGAGCTGTTTTTT
cdr3_aa: CASSSNTRLASNTGELFF

v_call: TRBV7-2
j_call: TRBJ2-5
d_call: TRBD2
clone_size: NA
cdr3_nt: TGTGCCAGCAGCTTAGCGGGGGGGATCCAAGAGACCCAGTACTTC
cdr3_aa: CASSLAGGIQETQYF

v_call: TRBV28
j_call: TRBJ1-5
d_call: TRBD1
clone_size: NA
cdr3_nt: TGTGCCAGCAGTTTTTCCCTCGGGACAGGGCAACAGCCCCAGCATTTT
cdr3_aa: CASSFSLGTGQQPQHF

v_call: TRBV11-3
j_call: TRBJ2-7
d_call: TRBD1
clone_size: few
cdr3_nt: TGTGCCAGCAGCCCCGCGACAGGGACCTACGAGCAGTACTTC
cdr3_aa: CASSPATGTYEQYF

v_call: TRBV21-1
j_call: TRBJ2-1
d_call: NA
clone_size: NA
cdr3_nt: TGTGCCAGCAGCAAAGGACTAGCGGGGGGGCCCTACAATGAGCAGTTCTTC
cdr3_aa: CASSKGLAGGPYNEQFF

v_call: TRBV11-2
j_call: TRBJ2-3
d_call: NA
clone_size: few
cdr3_nt: TGTGCCAGCAGCTCCCCCGGAGGGGGGGCCGGAGATACGCAGTATTTT
cdr3_aa: CASSSPGGGAGDTQYF

v_call: TRBV20-1
j_call: TRBJ2-2
d_call: NA
clone_size: NA
cdr3_nt: TGCAGTGCTAGTACAGGGATAGGGTTGATAACCGGGGAGCTGTTTTTT
cdr3_aa: CSASTGIGLITGELFF

v_call: TRBV7-2
j_call: TRBJ1-3
d_call: TRBD1
clone_size: NA
cdr3_nt: TGTGCCAGCAGCAATAAGACAGGGTCCCGACTATATTTT
cdr3_aa: CASSNKTGSRLYF

v_call: TRBV7-2
j_call: TRBJ2-2
d_call: TRBD2
clone_size: few
cdr3_nt: TGTGCCAGCAGCTTAGGGGGCGGGGGCACCGGGGAGCTGTTTTTT
cdr3_aa: CASSLGGGGTGELFF

v_call: TRBV11-2
j_call: TRBJ2-3
d_call: TRBD2
clone_size: NA
cdr3_nt: TGTGCCAGCAGTTTAGCGGGGGGGCGGCGACAGGATACGCAGTATTTT
cdr3_aa: CASSLAGGRRQDTQYF

v_call: TRBV5-1
j_call: TRBJ2-3
d_call: TRBD2
clone_size: once
cdr3_nt: TGCGCCAGCAGCTTGGCGGTGGGAGCGGGGGGGCCGAGAGATACGCAGTATTTT
cdr3_aa: CASSLAVGAGGPRDTQYF

v_call: TRBV28
j_call: TRBJ2-3
d_call: NA
clone_size: NA
cdr3_nt: TGTGCCAGCGACCTCACCGGGGTGCCCACAGATACGCAGTATTTT
cdr3_aa: CASDLTGVPTDTQYF

v_call: TRBV2
j_call: TRBJ1-3
d_call: NA
clone_size: NA
cdr3_nt: TGTGCCAGCATAGATTCCCCAGCGCGTGGAAACACCATATATTTT
cdr3_aa: CASIDSPARGNTIYF

v_call: TRBV18
j_call: TRBJ1-3
d_call: TRBD1
clone_size: NA
cdr3_nt: TGTGCCAGCTCACAAACAGGGGCGTCCAGCTCTGGAAACACCATATATTTT
cdr3_aa: CASSQTGASSSGNTIYF

v_call: TRBV7-9
j_call: TRBJ2-3
d_call: NA
clone_size: few
cdr3_nt: TGTGCCAGCAGCTTAAGGTTCGGAGGTACAGATACGCAGTATTTT
cdr3_aa: CASSLRFGGTDTQYF

v_call: TRBV5-1
j_call: TRBJ1-2
d_call: NA
clone_size: few
cdr3_nt: TGCGCCAGCAGCTTGGGGTCGACAGGTAGTGGGGGCTACACCTTC
cdr3_aa: CASSLGSTGSGGYTF

v_call: TRBV5-8
j_call: TRBJ1-5
d_call: NA
clone_size: few
cdr3_nt: TGTGCCAGCACAAGACAAAGCAATCAGCCCCAGCATTTT
cdr3_aa: CASTRQSNQPQHF

v_call: TRBV11-2
j_call: TRBJ2-3
d_call: TRBD2
clone_size: once
cdr3_nt: TGTGCCAGCAGCTTAGGGGGACTAGTACCCACAGATACGCAGTATTTT
cdr3_aa: CASSLGGLVPTDTQYF

v_call: TRBV20-1
j_call: TRBJ2-3
d_call: NA
clone_size: NA
cdr3_nt: TGCAGTGCTGGGCCTTCATCGACGCAGTATTTT
cdr3_aa: CSAGPSSTQYF

v_call: TRBV5-1
j_call: TRBJ2-7
d_call: TRBD2
clone_size: NA
cdr3_nt: TGCGCCAGCAGCCCCGTCGCGGGGGGAACATACGAGCAGTACTTC
cdr3_aa: CASSPVAGGTYEQYF

v_call: TRBV7-8
j_call: TRBJ1-1
d_call: TRBD1
clone_size: NA
cdr3_nt: TGTGCCAGCAGCCCCGGACAGGGTGTTTCTTCTGAAGCTTTCTTT
cdr3_aa: CASSPGQGVSSEAFF

v_call: TRBV18
j_call: TRBJ1-2
d_call: TRBD1
clone_size: NA
cdr3_nt: TGTGCCAGCTCACAAGGACAGGAGAATAACTATGGCTACACCTTC
cdr3_aa: CASSQGQENNYGYTF

v_call: TRBV4-1
j_call: TRBJ1-5
d_call: NA
clone_size: NA
cdr3_nt: TGCGCCAGCAGCCAAGATCTGAGTAGAAACAATCAGCCCCAGCATTTT
cdr3_aa: CASSQDLSRNNQPQHF